This TCR beta chain is from a study of cytomegalovirus exposure and HLA in healthy donors. Study-wide background: The roughly 120 validation repertoires matched the roughly 700 first-cohort repertoires in platform, a later analysis reported. Study-level findings and limits: The dataset shows that most TCR sequences were rare, while some public TCRs occurred in many donors.

The CDR3 consists of 13 residues. Trimming took 0 bases from V and 6 from J, leaving 8 bases between them. Germline V gene data show CDR1 as SEHNR and CDR2 as FQNEAQ (reference sequence). Comment on this clone: The antigen remains undetermined.

Donors came from a validation cohort of some 130 subjects, distinct from the first 666-subject cohort. The table came from immunoSEQ multiplex PCR; TCRdb's copy has only in-frame clones and leaves some out. The sample holds 250,000 to 300,000 clones; almost 90% are singletons and the top ten take approximately 0.34%. V and J are TRBV7-9 and TRBJ1-2; D is unclear. Input material: PBMCs. This sequence was found in a woman aged 18-29 years in good health and CMV-seronegative. The CDR3 region is CASSLARANGYTF. Written as DNA, the CDR3 is TGTGCCAGCAGCTTAGCGCGGGCGAATGGCTACACCTTC.